Sequencing of this T cell receptor beta chain was carried out in a study of cytomegalovirus exposure and HLA in healthy donors. Overall study context: Assignment to the Caucasian-associated ancestry cluster applied to around four fifths of the 300 to 500 genotyped donors.

PCR involved 60 Vbeta and 13 Jbeta primers. Clones were sequenced by immunoSEQ multiplex PCR, and TCRdb holds only the in-frame ones, with some missing. The data show about 110,000 clones, with 70% to 85% seen just once and 3.1% held by the top ten. General study findings and limits: One variant, a missense change in DCLRE1C, was linked in a later analysis to TCR beta V- and J-gene trimming. Only CMV serostatus was available as immune exposure information. Certain sequence variants were highly shared and formed a cluster, and this cluster was likely a sequencing artifact.

In regard to this clone: Its specificity is unknown.

Germline lookup yields CDR1 SGHNT and CDR2 YYREEE (reference sequence). The J segment lost 5 bases and the V segment lost 6 bases, leaving 13 bases of the junction unmatched. CDR3 length: 16 amino acids. The sequenced material came from PBMCs. The rearrangement links TRBV5-4 to TRBJ2-5; 10 bases agree with TRBD2. The sequence was collected from a woman in her 40s in good health and CMV-seronegative. CDR3 sequence reads: CASTSGLAASRETQYF. The CDR3 DNA is TGTGCCAGCACCTCCGGACTAGCGGCGAGCCGGGAGACCCAGTACTTC.